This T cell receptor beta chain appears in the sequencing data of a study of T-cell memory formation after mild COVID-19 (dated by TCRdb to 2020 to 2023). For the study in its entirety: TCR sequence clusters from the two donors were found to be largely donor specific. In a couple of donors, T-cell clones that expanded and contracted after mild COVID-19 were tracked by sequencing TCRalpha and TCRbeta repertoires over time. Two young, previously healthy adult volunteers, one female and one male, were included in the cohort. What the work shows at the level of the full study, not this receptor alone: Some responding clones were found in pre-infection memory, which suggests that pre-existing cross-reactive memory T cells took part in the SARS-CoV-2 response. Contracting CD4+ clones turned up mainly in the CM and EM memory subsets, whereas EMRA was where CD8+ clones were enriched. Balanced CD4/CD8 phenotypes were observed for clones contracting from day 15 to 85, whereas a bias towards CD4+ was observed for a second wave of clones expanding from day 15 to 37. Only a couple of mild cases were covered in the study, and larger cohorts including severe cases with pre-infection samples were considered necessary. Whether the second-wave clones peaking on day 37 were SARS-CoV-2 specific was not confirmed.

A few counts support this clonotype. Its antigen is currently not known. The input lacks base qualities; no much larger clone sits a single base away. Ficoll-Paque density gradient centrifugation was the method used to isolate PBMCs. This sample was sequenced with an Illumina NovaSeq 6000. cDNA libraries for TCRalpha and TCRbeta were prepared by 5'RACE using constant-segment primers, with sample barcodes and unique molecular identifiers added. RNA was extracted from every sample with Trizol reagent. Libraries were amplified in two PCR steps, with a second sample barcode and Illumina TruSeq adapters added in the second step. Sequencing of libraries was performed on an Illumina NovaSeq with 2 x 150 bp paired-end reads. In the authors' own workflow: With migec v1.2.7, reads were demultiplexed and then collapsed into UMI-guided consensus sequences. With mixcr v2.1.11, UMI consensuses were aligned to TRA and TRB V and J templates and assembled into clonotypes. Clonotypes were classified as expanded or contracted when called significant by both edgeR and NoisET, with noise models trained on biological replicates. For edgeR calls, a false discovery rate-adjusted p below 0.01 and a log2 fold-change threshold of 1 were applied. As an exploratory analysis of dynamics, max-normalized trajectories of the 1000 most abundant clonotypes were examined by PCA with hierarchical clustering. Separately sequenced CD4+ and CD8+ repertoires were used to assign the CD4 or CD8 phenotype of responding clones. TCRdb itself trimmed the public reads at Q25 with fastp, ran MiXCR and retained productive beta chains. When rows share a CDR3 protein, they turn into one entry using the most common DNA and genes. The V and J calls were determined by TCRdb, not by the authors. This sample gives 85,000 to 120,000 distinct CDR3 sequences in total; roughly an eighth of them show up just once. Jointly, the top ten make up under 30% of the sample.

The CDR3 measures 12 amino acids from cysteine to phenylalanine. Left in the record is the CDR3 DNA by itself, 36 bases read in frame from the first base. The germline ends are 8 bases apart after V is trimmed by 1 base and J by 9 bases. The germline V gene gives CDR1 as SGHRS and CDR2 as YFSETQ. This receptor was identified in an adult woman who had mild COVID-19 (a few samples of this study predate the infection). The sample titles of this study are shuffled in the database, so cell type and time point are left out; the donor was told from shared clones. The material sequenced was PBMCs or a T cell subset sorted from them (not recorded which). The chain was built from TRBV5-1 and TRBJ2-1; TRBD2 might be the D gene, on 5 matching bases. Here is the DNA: TGCGCCAGCAGCTTGAACGAGGGTGAGCAGTTCTTC. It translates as CASSLNEGEQFF.